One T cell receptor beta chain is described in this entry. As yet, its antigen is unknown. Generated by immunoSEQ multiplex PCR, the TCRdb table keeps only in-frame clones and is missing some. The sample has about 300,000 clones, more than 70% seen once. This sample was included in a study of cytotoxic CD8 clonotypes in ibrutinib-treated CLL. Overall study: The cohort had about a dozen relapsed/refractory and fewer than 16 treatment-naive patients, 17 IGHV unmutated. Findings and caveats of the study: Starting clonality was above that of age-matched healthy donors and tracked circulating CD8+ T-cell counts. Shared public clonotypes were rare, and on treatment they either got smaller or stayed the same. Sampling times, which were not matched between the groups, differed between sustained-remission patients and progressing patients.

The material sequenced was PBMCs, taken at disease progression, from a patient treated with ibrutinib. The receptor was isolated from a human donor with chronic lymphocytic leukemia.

In DNA form, the CDR3 reads TGCGCCAGCAGCCAAGATGAAGGGCAGATAGCGGGGGACAATCAGCCCCAGCATTTT. Its translation: CASSQDEGQIAGDNQPQHF. The chain couples TRBV4-1 to TRBJ1-5, with D maybe TRBD1 (5 bases). V gave up 0 bases and J gave up 3 bases, with 21 bases separating them. Germline CDR1 reads MGHRA; CDR2 reads YSYEKL. The CDR3 is 19 amino acids.